This T cell receptor beta chain was sequenced during a study of blood T cell repertoires in COVID-19. Study summary: From T cells, B-cell-depleted T cells, or PBMCs came the material, which was cDNA or gDNA.

Produced via immunoSEQ multiplex PCR; TCRdb's table is partial and in-frame only. The sample gives 400,000 to 500,000 clones, 70% to 90% of which show up once; less than 2% is in the top ten. What the recovered Cohort 3 donors had was two negative PCRs, clearance, or symptom resolution. Germline lookup yields CDR1 MNHEY and CDR2 SMNVEV (reference sequence). Losses at the gene ends were 4 bases for V and 3 bases for J; bases not matched to a gene: 0. The CDR3 runs 14 residues. This receptor was identified in a woman in her thirties or forties who had recovered from COVID-19. The sequenced sample consisted of PBMCs or T cells enriched from blood (not recorded which). The chain carries TRBV27 and TRBJ1-6, with 7 bases matching TRBD1. The CDR3 loop reads CASSWDSYNSPLHF. CDR3 in DNA: TGTGCCAGCAGTTGGGACAGCTATAATTCACCCCTCCACTTT.